This entry describes one TCR beta chain. Its target is not known. These data come from a study of cytomegalovirus exposure and HLA in healthy donors. Study-level findings and limits: The study assumed roughly uniform donor sequencing depth for presence/absence analyses.

CDR1 is SNHLY, CDR2 FYNNEI, per germline. V was pared by 5 bases and J by 1 base, with 9 bases between. CDR3 size: 13 residues. The PCR had 60 Vbeta and 13 Jbeta primers. Profiled with immunoSEQ multiplex PCR; TCRdb holds only in-frame clones, not every one. This sample has about 120,000 clones, with roughly 80% found just once. This sequence joins TRBV2 and TRBJ2-7; D unresolved. The sequencing input was PBMCs. The TCR sequence derives from a female donor in good health and CMV-seropositive. The CDR3 here is CASSSSWSYEQYF. DNA for the CDR3: TGTGCCAGCAGTAGTAGTTGGTCCTACGAGCAGTACTTC.